Shown below are 24 T cell receptor beta chains from a single sample sequenced in a study of shared clonotypes between healthy human individuals. The table came from immunoSEQ multiplex PCR; TCRdb's copy has only in-frame clones and leaves some out. The table shows 2 million to 2.5 million clones, with 90% to 96% occurring only once. The sequenced material came from naive CD4+ T cells sorted from blood. The subset was: CD45RA+ positively selected. Source of these receptors: a man aged 18 to 30 in good health.

This chain connects TRBV6-1 to TRBJ1-5; D gene uncertain. V lost 1 base and J 2 bases, leaving 6 bases between the germline ends. The CDR3 loop spans 14 amino acids. Germline lookup yields CDR1 MNHNS and CDR2 SASEGT. CDR3 protein: CASSEGPGNQPQHF. For the CDR3, the DNA is TGTGCCAGCAGTGAAGGGCCCGGCAATCAGCCCCAGCATTTT.

This chain connects TRBV28 to TRBJ1-2, with a possible D match to TRBD1 (5 bases). CDR1 and CDR2 from the germline V gene are MDHEN and SYDVKM. Trimming took off 6 bases at V and 7 bases at J, with 12 bases between the two ends. CDR3 size: 12 residues. CDR3 nucleotides: TGTGCCAGCAGCACCAGGGAACCTGGCTACACCTTC. It codes for CASSTREPGYTF.

The genes are TRBV30 and TRBJ1-4; perhaps TRBD1 as D (6 bases). CDR1 is GTSNPN, CDR2 SVGIG, per germline (reference sequence). This CDR3 is built from 13 residues. The V end was cut by 5 bases, the J end by 8 bases, with 15 bases between. As DNA, the CDR3 is TGTGCCTGGGACAGGACCGGAGGGGAAAAACTGTTTTTT. Amino acids: CAWDRTGGEKLFF.

This chain links TRBV7-2 with TRBJ2-1; 7 bases are a match to TRBD1. Germline V CDR1 and CDR2: SGHTA, FQGNSA. The CDR3 totals 15 residues. With 6 bases clipped from V and 2 bases from J, the junction kept 7 bases outside the gene matches. DNA of the CDR3: TGTGCCAGCAGGACAGACGGGACAGCCTACAATGAGCAGTTCTTC. This gives the protein CASRTDGTAYNEQFF.

This chain joins TRBV7-9 and TRBJ1-4, with D hard to call. The V end lost 6 bases, the J end lost 5 bases, and 7 bases lay between the germline ends. There are 12 residues in the CDR3. Germline-derived CDR1 and CDR2 are SEHNR and FQNEAQ (reference sequence). The chain's CDR3 is CASRGMNEKLFF. CDR3 DNA sequence: TGTGCCAGCAGGGGCATGAATGAAAAACTGTTTTTT.

This rearrangement joins TRBV5-1 to TRBJ1-4; a weak D match, TRBD1 (6 bases). From germline, CDR1 is SGHRS and CDR2 YFSETQ. CDR3 size: 15 residues. Trimming took off 4 bases at V and 6 bases at J, with 16 bases between the two ends. Written as DNA, the CDR3 is TGCGCCAGCAGCACCAGGGGTGGAGGGGATGAAAAACTGTTTTTT. Protein sequence: CASSTRGGGDEKLFF.

This clone was picked up a small number of times. Other DNA sequences in the sample encode the same CDR3. The chain employs TRBV19 and TRBJ1-5; D is undetermined. V was pared by 3 bases and J by 4 bases, with 7 bases between. This CDR3 has 13 residues. CDR1 is LNHDA, CDR2 SQIVND, per germline (reference sequence). This CDR3 is CASSIAVNQPQHF. CDR3 in DNA: TGTGCCAGTAGTATCGCGGTGAATCAGCCCCAGCATTTT. The entire variable domain, with the rest obtained from reference TRBV19 and TRBJ1-5, is as follows: DGGITQSPKYLFRKEGQNVTLSCEQNLNHDAMYWYRQDPGQGLRLIYYSQIVNDFQKGDIAEGYSVSREKKESFPLTVTSAQKNPTAFYLCASSIAVNQPQHFGDGTRLSIL.

On this clone itself: Distinct nucleotide sequences in the sample also encode this CDR3. This chain links TRBV5-1 with TRBJ2-2, with TRBD2 matching 11 bases. This CDR3 has 16 residues. Germline-derived CDR1 and CDR2 are SGHRS and YFSETQ. With 5 bases clipped from V and 1 base from J, the junction kept 4 bases outside the gene matches. The DNA of the CDR3 is TGCGCCAGCAGTCCCGGACTAGCGGGGAACACCGGGGAGCTGTTTTTT. It encodes CASSPGLAGNTGELFF.

V gene TRBV7-2 combines with J gene TRBJ1-2, with TRBD1 identical over 8 bases. Trimming cost V 5 bases and J 3 bases; bases outside gene matches: 8. Per germline, CDR1 SGHTA and CDR2 FQGNSA. There are 15 residues in the CDR3. The CDR3 DNA reads as TGTGCCAGCAGCCTACGCCAGGGGGCGGACTATGGCTACACCTTC. As protein: CASSLRQGADYGYTF.

The rearrangement links TRBV18 to TRBJ1-2; 9 bases map to TRBD1. CDR3 length: 15 residues. Looked up from germline, CDR1 is KGHSH and CDR2 is LQKENI. With V trimmed by 6 bases and J by 3 bases, 8 bases remained unmatched. The chain's CDR3 is CASSPGQGPYYGYTF. The DNA for the CDR3 is TGTGCCAGCTCCCCAGGACAGGGGCCGTACTATGGCTACACCTTC.

The genes are TRBV11-2 and TRBJ2-3, with 9 bases fitting TRBD2. V shed 3 bases and J 2 bases; nucleotides not matched to a gene: 9. Germline V gene sequence: CDR1 SGHAT, CDR2 FQNNGV. The length of the CDR3 is 17 residues. The CDR3 DNA follows: TGTGCCAGCAGCTTCACATCCGGGACTAGCACCACAGATACGCAGTATTTT. Encoded protein: CASSFTSGTSTTDTQYF.

The rearrangement joins TRBV10-2 to TRBJ1-3, with 7 bases that match TRBD1. Germline CDR1 reads WSHSY; CDR2 reads SAAADI. With V trimmed by 7 bases and J by 0 bases, 3 bases remained unmatched. This CDR3 is built from 14 residues. The CDR3 bases are TGCGCCAGCAATACAGGGGACTCTGGAAACACCATATATTTT. It is translated as CASNTGDSGNTIYF.

The rearrangement joins TRBV2 to TRBJ1-5; weak D call: TRBD1 (5 bases). Trimming cost V 6 bases and J 7 bases, with 16 bases left between them. CDR1 and CDR2 (germline): SNHLY, FYNNEI. The CDR3 totals 14 residues. The CDR3 is CASSLGGGVQPQHF. As DNA, the CDR3 is TGTGCCAGCAGCCTAGGTGGGGGGGTACAGCCCCAGCATTTT.

The CDR3 region is CAIRPDRVGGYTF. DNA of the CDR3: TGTGCCATCAGGCCCGACAGGGTGGGAGGCTACACCTTC. The chain recombines TRBV10-3 with TRBJ1-2, with TRBD1 matching 7 bases. There are 13 residues in the CDR3. Germline CDR1 reads ENHRY; CDR2 reads SYGVKD. V shed 6 bases and J 8 bases; nucleotides not matched to a gene: 9.

A single count supports this clone. V usage is TRBV18 and J usage is TRBJ2-7; the match to TRBD2 covers 7 bases. CDR1 KGHSH and CDR2 LQKENI come from the germline V gene. J was trimmed by 8 bases and V by 4 bases; bases with no gene match: 8. The CDR3 is 13 amino acids. The CDR3, as DNA: TGTGCCAGCTCACAAGCGGGATTGGGGCAGCAGTACTTC. Residues: CASSQAGLGQQYF.

A note on this clone: Other DNA sequences of this sample code for an identical CDR3. The rearrangement joins TRBV7-9 to TRBJ1-1; D is unresolved. V lost 1 base, J lost 1 base, and 4 bases lay in between. This CDR3 spans 13 amino acids. Germline V gives CDR1 SEHNR, CDR2 FQNEAQ (reference sequence). The CDR3 reads CASSLDTNTEAFF. The CDR3 bases are TGTGCCAGCAGCTTAGATACGAACACTGAAGCTTTCTTT.

This clone showed up just once. CDR3 sequence: CASSEGPGAEAFF. CDR3 bases: TGTGCCAGCAGTGAAGGGCCAGGGGCTGAAGCTTTCTTT. V is TRBV6-1 and J is TRBJ1-1, with D perhaps matching TRBD1 (6 bases). Trimming took 1 base from V and 6 from J, leaving 9 bases between them. Germline assignment: CDR1 MNHNS and CDR2 SASEGT. CDR3 length: 13 residues.

V usage is TRBV5-1 and J usage is TRBJ2-7, with D possibly matching TRBD2 (5 bases). The CDR3 loop spans 14 amino acids. V dropped 1 base and J dropped 3 bases, with 11 bases sitting between them. The germline V gene encodes CDR1 SGHRS and CDR2 YFSETQ. The CDR3 DNA is TGCGCCAGCAGCTTGTCGGCGGGCTTCTACGAGCAGTACTTC. As protein: CASSLSAGFYEQYF.

In nucleotides, the CDR3 is TGTGCCAGCAGCTCGGGACAGGTGACCGGGGAGCTGTTTTTT. This translates into CASSSGQVTGELFF. The chain joins TRBV7-9 to TRBJ2-2, with 8 bases identical to TRBD1. This CDR3 is built from 14 residues. Germline CDR1 is SEHNR and CDR2 is FQNEAQ (reference sequence). V was pared by 4 bases and J by 5 bases, with 3 bases of the junction left unmatched.

CDR3 region: CATTSGGGSTDTQYF. In DNA form, the CDR3 reads TGTGCCACCACGAGCGGCGGGGGGAGCACAGATACGCAGTATTTT. The V gene is TRBV19, the J gene TRBJ2-3; 8 bases fit TRBD2. The germline CDR1 and CDR2 sequences are LNHDA and SQIVND (reference sequence). The CDR3 sequence is 15 residues long. Trimming took 10 bases from V and 0 from J; bases not matched to a gene: 9.

In its sample, this clone was seen once. The same CDR3 is also encoded by other DNA sequences in this sample. The chain joins TRBV5-1 to TRBJ2-1, with a possible D match to TRBD1 (5 bases). Germline CDR1 is SGHRS and CDR2 is YFSETQ. V lost 2 bases and J 2 bases, leaving 8 bases between the germline ends. This CDR3 contains 14 residues. The CDR3, as DNA: TGCGCCAGCAGCTTAGACAGAGCCTACAATGAGCAGTTCTTC. Translated, it gives CASSLDRAYNEQFF.

The V call is TRBV7-2, the J call TRBJ2-7, with 8 positions matching TRBD2. The CDR3 spans 15 residues. Trimming cost V 1 base and J 3 bases; bases outside gene matches: 5. Germline CDR1 reads SGHTA; CDR2 reads FQGNSA. CDR3 DNA: TGTGCCAGCAGCTTAGACGGGGGGGACATCTACGAGCAGTACTTC. Its protein product is CASSLDGGDIYEQYF.

This chain links TRBV6-6 with TRBJ2-7; D is perhaps TRBD2 (6 bases). The CDR3 consists of 16 residues. Between the trimmed V and J ends, which lost 5 bases and 6 bases, there was a span of 23 bases. CDR1 and CDR2 from the germline V gene are MNHNY and SVGAGI (reference sequence). The CDR3 loop is CASSQTGLPHSPEQYF. The CDR3 DNA reads as TGTGCCAGCAGTCAAACGGGACTCCCTCATAGTCCCGAGCAGTACTTC.

V and J are TRBV27 and TRBJ1-5, with 7 bases matching TRBD1. The CDR3 is 17 amino acids. V was pared by 3 bases and J by 0 bases, with 8 bases of the junction left unmatched. Germline V gene lookup returns CDR1 MNHEY and CDR2 SMNVEV (reference sequence). The DNA of the CDR3 is TGTGCCAGCAGTTTTGCAGGGGGTAGTCTTAGCAATCAGCCCCAGCATTTT. Its translation: CASSFAGGSLSNQPQHF.